These T cell receptor beta chains were read from a single sample in a study of spatial heterogeneity in lung cancer. Using its own MiXCR run on the 5' RACE reads, TCRdb lists one record per CDR3 protein. The sample has nearly 25,000 distinct CDR3 sequences, 8.8% seen once. The input for sequencing was lung tumor tissue, taken at surgery. These receptors were taken from a male donor with early-stage non-small cell lung cancer. Each CDR3 is given with its conserved first and last residue.

j_gene | v_gene | CDR3aa
TRBJ2-5 | TRBV24-1 | CATGPEGEETQYF
TRBJ2-3 | TRBV5-1 | CASSLAATSTQYF
TRBJ2-7 | TRBV5-1 | CASSSDSTYEQYF
TRBJ2-4 | TRBV27 | CASSFSSGRAWNIQYF
TRBJ2-5 | TRBV7-2 | CASSDPGQWGDF
TRBJ2-7 | TRBV20-1 | CSAREIISASGTYEQYF
TRBJ1-4 | TRBV29-1 | CSCHQGEKLFF
TRBJ1-4 | TRBV5-1 | CASSQGWNREKLFF
TRBJ1-6 | TRBV2 | CASSRQGSSPLHF
TRBJ1-2 | TRBV6-5 | CASSYTTGGFNGYTF
TRBJ2-7 | TRBV11-1 | CASSQDSLFAEQYF
TRBJ1-5 | TRBV18 | CASSPRQNQPQHF
TRBJ2-2 | TRBV7-8 | CASSLVGNGELFF
TRBJ2-7 | TRBV28 | CASSSTDITSYEQYF
TRBJ2-1 | TRBV20-1 | CSARDQAGSYNEQFF
TRBJ2-7 | TRBV7-6 | CASSLDKGPYEQYF
TRBJ2-3 | TRBV5-1 | CASNPGQFVTDTQYF
TRBJ2-7 | TRBV27 | CASPGLAGVYEQYF
TRBJ2-4 | TRBV2 | CASSLTVLAKNIQYF
TRBJ2-1 | TRBV11-3 | CASSSAGGPNEQFF
TRBJ2-1 | TRBV10-3 | CAISEVTGDNEQFF
TRBJ2-6 | TRBV20-1 | CSARTGGIGANVLTF
TRBJ2-1 | TRBV19 | CASRIGFGGSGRKQFF
TRBJ2-1 | TRBV7-2 | CASTDWTSDNNEQFF
TRBJ2-1 | TRBV7-6 | CASSLLAGGSNNEQFF
TRBJ1-1 | TRBV5-1 | CASSARQGATEAFF
TRBJ2-1 | TRBV5-1 | CASSLETVSYNEQFF
TRBJ2-3 | TRBV18 | CASSPQGLAGADTQYF
TRBJ2-1 | TRBV7-9 | CASSRAGGNYNEQFF